This T cell receptor beta chain appears in the sequencing data of a study of blood T cells in healthy people across ages. It was with a sample-barcoded 5' primer and a J-beta primer mix that a second PCR of about 7 to 12 cycles was run. TCRdb redid the calling of the 5' RACE reads with MiXCR, one entry per CDR3 protein. This sample has approximately 800,000 distinct CDR3 sequences; roughly 56% occur once, and the top ten carry 25% to 30%. The TCR was taken from a man aged 40-49 years in good health. Sequencing was done on a sample of blood.

The CDR3 spells CASSLPGTSGTYEQYF. The CDR3 coding sequence is TGTGCCAGCAGCTTGCCTGGGACTAGCGGGACCTACGAGCAGTACTTC. The chain uses TRBV11-2 and TRBJ2-7, with 13 bases fitting TRBD2. There are 16 residues in the CDR3. J gave up 2 bases and V 3 bases, and 4 bases lay outside the gene matches. Looked up from germline, CDR1 is SGHAT and CDR2 is FQNNGV.